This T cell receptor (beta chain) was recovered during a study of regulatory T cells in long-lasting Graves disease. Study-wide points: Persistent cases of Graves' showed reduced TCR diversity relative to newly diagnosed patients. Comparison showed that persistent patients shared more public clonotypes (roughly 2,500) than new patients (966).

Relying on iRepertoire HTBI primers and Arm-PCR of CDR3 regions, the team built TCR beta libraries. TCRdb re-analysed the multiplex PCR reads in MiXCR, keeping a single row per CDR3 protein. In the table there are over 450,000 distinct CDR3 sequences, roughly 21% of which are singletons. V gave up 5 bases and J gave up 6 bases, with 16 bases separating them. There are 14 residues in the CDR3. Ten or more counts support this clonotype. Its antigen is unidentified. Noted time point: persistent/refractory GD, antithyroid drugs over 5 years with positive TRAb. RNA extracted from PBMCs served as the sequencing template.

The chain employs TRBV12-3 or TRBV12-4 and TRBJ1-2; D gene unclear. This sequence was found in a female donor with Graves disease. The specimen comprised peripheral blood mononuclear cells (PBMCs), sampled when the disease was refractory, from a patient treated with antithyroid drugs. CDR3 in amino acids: CASSDWASINGYTF. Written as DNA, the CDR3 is TGTGCCAGCAGTGACTGGGCCTCAATAAATGGCTACACCTTC.